A selection of T cell receptor beta chains follows, all from one sample in a study of blood T cell repertoires in COVID-19. Profiling relied on immunoSEQ multiplex PCR, and the TCRdb table lists in-frame clones only, not all of them. This table has fewer than 250,000 clones, 80% to 90% appearing once. Sequencing was performed on peripheral blood. These receptors all stem from an older woman with acute or convalescent COVID-19. CDR3s include the opening cysteine and the closing phenylalanine or tryptophan. Clone size appears in some rows only: once, few, many, or a class for an expanded clone.

abundance: .; len: 16; v_gene: TRBV6-2/TRBV6-3; CDR3aa: CASSYETGARNSPLHF
abundance: once; len: 15; v_gene: TRBV6-5; CDR3aa: CASRGSGGTNYGYTF
abundance: few; len: 13; v_gene: TRBV10-3; CDR3aa: CAISEPYRDRGFF
abundance: .; len: 15; v_gene: TRBV9; CDR3aa: CASSASGYSYNEQFF
abundance: .; len: 15; v_gene: TRBV5-5; CDR3aa: CASSIVDRGNQPQHF
abundance: .; len: 15; v_gene: TRBV6-1; CDR3aa: CASSEDIRRGNTIYF
abundance: .; len: 13; v_gene: TRBV7-8; CDR3aa: CASTGGPGNEQFF
abundance: .; len: 13; v_gene: TRBV7-2; CDR3aa: CASRPQGITEAFF
abundance: .; len: 12; v_gene: TRBV30; CDR3aa: CAWNAGSSGYTF
abundance: .; len: 14; v_gene: TRBV7-2; CDR3aa: CASSLDPGSEKLFF
abundance: .; len: 16; v_gene: TRBV4-3; CDR3aa: CASSQEAVSSYNEQFF
abundance: .; len: 13; v_gene: TRBV5-4; CDR3aa: CASSFWAGYEQYF
abundance: .; len: 12; v_gene: TRBV11-2; CDR3aa: CASSFSRAEQFF
abundance: .; len: 15; v_gene: TRBV6-5; CDR3aa: CASIPTGSAETEAFF
abundance: .; len: 13; v_gene: TRBV6-5; CDR3aa: CASRKGPGETQYF
abundance: .; len: 14; v_gene: TRBV9; CDR3aa: CASSSGVSGNIQYF
abundance: .; len: 15; v_gene: TRBV7-9; CDR3aa: CASTPSGGLFYGYTF
abundance: .; len: 13; v_gene: TRBV3-1/TRBV3-2; CDR3aa: CASSQDLRQPQHF
abundance: .; len: 16; v_gene: TRBV4-1; CDR3aa: CASSYAGRNSGNTIYF
abundance: .; len: 16; v_gene: TRBV4-3; CDR3aa: CASSLERGGLTNTQYF
abundance: few; len: 15; v_gene: TRBV4-2; CDR3aa: CASSHAGGGSEGYTF
abundance: .; len: 13; v_gene: TRBV11-2; CDR3aa: CASSWTDDGGYTF
abundance: few; len: 16; v_gene: TRBV2; CDR3aa: CASRFGASGNQETQYF
abundance: .; len: 15; v_gene: TRBV30; CDR3aa: CAWAHSGGVHNEQFF
abundance: .; len: 18; v_gene: TRBV19; CDR3aa: CASSIEGRDRGRKQPQHF
abundance: few; len: 18; v_gene: TRBV10-1; CDR3aa: CASSEGRLAGASTDTQYF
abundance: .; len: 16; v_gene: TRBV11-2; CDR3aa: CASSLSLGQTGNTIYF
abundance: .; len: 14; v_gene: TRBV5-1; CDR3aa: CASSPMRTGDEQYF
abundance: .; len: 14; v_gene: TRBV19; CDR3aa: CATRGGALVPEAFF
abundance: once; len: 15; v_gene: TRBV4-3; CDR3aa: CASSPARVDGYGYTF
abundance: .; len: 13; v_gene: TRBV6-5; CDR3aa: CASSDDWGAEAFF
abundance: .; len: 13; v_gene: TRBV7-8; CDR3aa: CASSQTTVTEAFF
abundance: .; len: 15; v_gene: TRBV5-1; CDR3aa: CASSARTSGYNEQFF
abundance: few; len: 15; v_gene: TRBV18; CDR3aa: CASSLGTGFSGELFF
abundance: .; len: 15; v_gene: TRBV3-1/TRBV3-2; CDR3aa: CASSPQTGSGNTIYF
abundance: .; len: 17; v_gene: TRBV28; CDR3aa: CASSLPLGTGTQYGYTF
abundance: many; len: 14; v_gene: TRBV6-5; CDR3aa: CASSYSTQGSEAFF
abundance: .; len: 15; v_gene: TRBV5-5; CDR3aa: CASSHRGITNEKLFF
abundance: once; len: 13; v_gene: TRBV12-3/TRBV12-4; CDR3aa: CASSTDSYTEAFF
abundance: .; len: 13; v_gene: TRBV12-3/TRBV12-4; CDR3aa: CASSLSQGYEQYF
abundance: .; len: 14; v_gene: TRBV6-5; CDR3aa: CASSYVGARSPLHF
abundance: .; len: 16; v_gene: TRBV4-1; CDR3aa: CASSQAAQISSYEQYF
abundance: .; len: 15; v_gene: TRBV5-1; CDR3aa: CASSLEGTRKGEQFF
abundance: .; len: 16; v_gene: TRBV19; CDR3aa: CASSIDPARAMHGYTF
abundance: .; len: 18; v_gene: TRBV5-1; CDR3aa: CASSLGLAGERNREEQYF
abundance: .; len: 14; v_gene: TRBV19; CDR3aa: CASSQGHSGNTIYF
abundance: .; len: 15; v_gene: TRBV5-6; CDR3aa: CASSFSPGNTGELFF
abundance: .; len: 16; v_gene: TRBV19; CDR3aa: CASSPRRRTDYYGYTF
abundance: .; len: 14; v_gene: TRBV6-6; CDR3aa: CASHPGQQNEKLFF